Here is one T cell receptor beta chain with its context. The data were taken from a study of cytomegalovirus exposure and HLA in healthy donors. For the study at large: The platform used for the roughly 120 validation repertoires matched that of the 666 first-cohort repertoires, a later analysis reported.

J lost 3 bases, V lost 8 bases, and 6 bases had no gene match. The CDR3 contains 13 residues. The germline CDR1 and CDR2 sequences are GTSNPN and SVGIG (reference sequence). The assay was immunoSEQ multiplex PCR, and TCRdb's table has in-frame clones only and misses some. The sample includes about 200,000 clones, around 90% seen only once; the top ten take approximately 2%. This receptor was identified in a woman in her late teens or twenties in good health and CMV-seropositive. The chain has TRBV30 and TRBJ1-5, with 8 bases identical to TRBD1. The sequenced material came from PBMCs. The CDR3 DNA is TGTGCCCGCGACAGGGGATACAATCAGCCCCAGCATTTT. Residues: CARDRGYNQPQHF.